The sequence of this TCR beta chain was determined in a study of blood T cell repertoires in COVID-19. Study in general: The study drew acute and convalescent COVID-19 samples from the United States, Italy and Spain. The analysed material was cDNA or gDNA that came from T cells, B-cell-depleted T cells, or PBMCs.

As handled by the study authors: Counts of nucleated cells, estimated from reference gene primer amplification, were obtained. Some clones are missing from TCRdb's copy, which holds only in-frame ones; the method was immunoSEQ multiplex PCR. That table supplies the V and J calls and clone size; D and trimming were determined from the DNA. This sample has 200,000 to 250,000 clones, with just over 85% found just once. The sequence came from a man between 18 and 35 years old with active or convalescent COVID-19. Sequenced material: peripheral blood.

DNA for the CDR3: TGTGCCAGTAGTAAAGGGGGCAGGGGGCTCGGCTACGAGCAGTACTTC. It translates to CASSKGGRGLGYEQYF. This chain links TRBV19 with TRBJ2-7; 8 bases are shared with TRBD1. The CDR3 consists of 16 residues. Trimming cost V 4 bases and J 3 bases; bases outside gene matches: 11. Germline CDR1 reads LNHDA; CDR2 reads SQIVND (reference sequence).